This record concerns one TCR beta chain sequence. No antigen is known for it. No clone much larger than this one lies a single base away; base qualities are absent. The sample's time point label, decoded: baseline before first vaccination. Vaccinee samples came from UK trials COV001 and COV002, including a single-blind randomized controlled phase 2/3 trial of AZD1222 (ChAdOx1 nCoV-19) in healthy adults. For TCRbeta chain sequencing, PBMC samples from trial participants were taken at day 0 and at day 28 after the second dose. These data come from a study of T cell responses to AZD1222 COVID-19 vaccine (TCRdb year 2021). Study-level background: AZD1222 recipients whose second dose came at about 4 weeks and those whose second dose came at about 12 weeks were combined into one group, since spike-specific TCR depth and breadth did not differ between the two schedules. A total of 233 trial participants underwent TCR sequencing, of whom roughly 210 had received two doses of AZD1222 and around 25 had received two doses of the MenACWY control vaccine. Trial participants were enrolled into age subgroups of 18-55, 56-69 and 70-plus years, which contained about 160, 30 and 59 TCR-sequenced participants, respectively.

CDR1 and CDR2 (SGHAT, FQNNGV) derive from the germline V gene. V is clipped by 3 bases and J by 2 bases, and the sequence between their germline boundaries is 15 bases long. Spanning cysteine to phenylalanine, the CDR3 consists of 16 amino acids. Kept here is only the CDR3 DNA, which spans 48 bases and is read in frame from base 1. What the research found in general, with its limitations: Participants were mostly white British and included more females than males, and it was suggested by the authors that clonal diversity may have been underestimated. In the small 56-69-year group, the increase in depth fell short of significance, most likely because of low power. Because no day 14 peak-response samples were available, repertoires were characterized only after the peak T cell response. Epitopes outside the regions mutated in the B.1.351 and B.1.1.7 variants were reportedly recognized by nearly half of the unique spike-specific TCRs. Vaccine-associated CD4 TCRs spanned the whole spike protein, with dominant responses in regions 160-218 and 743-854. Conclusions about previously exposed vaccinees were limited because only 5 or 6 AZD1222 recipients were SARS-CoV-2 seropositive at baseline. A significant rise in spike-specific TCR breadth and depth was observed after two AZD1222 doses relative to day 0 and relative to MenACWY recipients.

The CDR3 regions of human TCRbeta chains were analyzed by immunosequencing. For the original study's pipeline: TCRs in the repertoires were compared against a reference library of SARS-CoV-2-specific TCRs that had been generated with the MIRA antigen-specificity platform. Breadth was defined as the fraction of unique TCRs that were SARS-CoV-2-associated, and depth was defined as the fraction of total T cells that were SARS-CoV-2-associated. Using the MIRA data, each spike-specific TCR was mapped to the spike region that the TCR reacts to and placed in a CD4 or CD8 class. Log10-transformed breadth and depth values were compared by one-way ANOVA with Sidak's multiple comparisons tests. TCRdb obtained this table from immuneACCESS and retained in-frame rearrangements with V and J assigned. These tables miss some clones; where compared with another copy, unresolved V genes account for less than half of the shortfall, and the remainder is unexplained. V and J calls and clone size come straight from that table; D and trimming were deduced from the DNA. The sample contains roughly 180,000 clones, over 80% of them found a single time. Together, the top ten hold 1.9% of the sample.

The TCR was taken from an adult in good health. The V and J segments used are TRBV11-2 and TRBJ2-3, with the D gene not clear enough to name. The material was peripheral blood, obtained on day 0 of AZD1222 vaccination. The DNA reads TGTGCCAGCAGCTTTAGAGGCAGACAATCCACAGATACGCAGTATTTT. Translation gives CASSFRGRQSTDTQYF.